The 24 T cell receptor beta chains presented below share a single source sample, sequenced in a study of blood T cell repertoires in COVID-19. Assay: immunoSEQ multiplex PCR; the TCRdb copy retains only in-frame clones and omits some. This table holds approximately 170,000 clones, roughly 91% found once. The sample taken for sequencing was peripheral blood. The receptor set was obtained from a man aged 18 to 29 with COVID-19, enrolled during active disease.

This chain joins TRBV5-5 and TRBJ2-2; the match to TRBD2 covers 9 bases. Trimming at V came to 0 bases and at J to 7 bases, leaving 7 bases not matched to a gene. This CDR3 has 16 amino acids. Germline loops: CDR1 SGHKS, CDR2 YYEKEE (reference sequence). CDR3 nucleotides: TGTGCCAGCAGCTTGGACGTTAGCGGGAGTATCGGGGAGCTGTTTTTT. This encodes CASSLDVSGSIGELFF.

The chain carries TRBV9 and TRBJ2-7, with 8 bases that match TRBD1. Germline V gives CDR1 SGDLS, CDR2 YYNGEE. Trimming removed 4 bases from V and 0 bases from J; junction bases left unmatched: 6. The CDR3 totals 15 residues. DNA for the CDR3: TGTGCCAGCAGCCCACGACAGGGGACCTCCTACGAGCAGTACTTC. It translates to CASSPRQGTSYEQYF.

As for this clone: No DNA is shown, since the ends of the CDR3 on it are uncertain; the CDR3 is the one TCRdb lists. The J gene is TRBJ2-3, the V gene TRBV27; the table gives TRBD2 as D, unverified against the DNA. The CDR3 numbers 17 amino acids, ends counted. From germline, CDR1 is MNHEY and CDR2 SMNVEV (reference sequence). The CDR3 sequence: CASLEKGYTFGGDTQYF.

CDR3 amino acids: CASPWGSGGQGIHEQYF. The CDR3 region has the DNA TGTGCCAGCCCATGGGGAAGTGGGGGACAGGGGATACACGAGCAGTACTTC. V gene TRBV5-8 combines with J gene TRBJ2-7, with TRBD1 matching 10 bases. Germline CDR1 and CDR2: SGHTS and YDEGEE. Trimming at V came to 7 bases and at J to 5 bases, leaving 18 bases not matched to a gene. The CDR3 extends over 17 amino acids.

This chain joins TRBV19 and TRBJ2-1; 8 bases map to TRBD2. The CDR3 is 14 residues long. Unmatched junction bases numbered 0, after V lost 3 bases and J lost 2 bases. Germline V gene data show CDR1 as LNHDA and CDR2 as SQIVND (reference sequence). Here the CDR3 reads CASSMGLAYNEQFF. Written as DNA, the CDR3 is TGTGCCAGTAGTATGGGACTAGCCTACAATGAGCAGTTCTTC.

The chain joins TRBV7-2 to TRBJ1-2, with D possibly being TRBD1 (5 bases). The V gene's germline CDR1 is SGHTA and CDR2 FQGNSA. V lost 5 bases and J lost 8, with 18 bases in between. The CDR3 is 14 amino acids. The CDR3 sequence: CASSPSVGGDGYTF. The CDR3 bases are TGTGCCAGCAGCCCGAGTGTGGGGGGGGACGGCTACACCTTC.

The chain recombines TRBV2 with TRBJ1-1; 8 positions agree with TRBD1. In germline, CDR1 is SNHLY, CDR2 FYNNEI. The CDR3 is 12 amino acids. V was pared by 6 bases and J by 6 bases, with 3 bases of the junction left unmatched. The CDR3 sequence is CASSDRGPEAFF. The DNA of the CDR3 is TGTGCCAGCAGCGACAGGGGACCTGAAGCTTTCTTT.

The rearrangement links TRBV2 to TRBJ2-1; unclear D gene. Trimming cost V 7 bases and J 6 bases, with 4 bases left between them. Germline V gene lookup returns CDR1 SNHLY and CDR2 FYNNEI. The CDR3 totals 10 residues. The CDR3 DNA sequence: TGTGCCAGCACCGGCAATGAGCAGTTCTTC. This sequence encodes CASTGNEQFF.

The chain recombines TRBV28 with TRBJ1-5, with 7 bases that match TRBD1. V lost 6 bases, J lost 1 base, and 3 bases stayed unmatched. CDR1 and CDR2 (germline): MDHEN, SYDVKM. The CDR3 runs to 14 residues. The CDR3 DNA sequence: TGTGCCAGCAGCCAAGGGGGCAGCAATCAGCCCCAGCATTTT. This encodes CASSQGGSNQPQHF.

The rearrangement uses TRBV11-1 and TRBJ2-1; 9 bases are a match to TRBD1. The V and J ends lost 5 bases and 4 bases, in that order; junction bases with no gene match: 6. CDR3 length: 15 residues. The germline V gene encodes CDR1 SGHAT and CDR2 FQDESV (reference sequence). The CDR3 here is CASSLGQGHYNEQFF. The CDR3 DNA sequence: TGTGCCAGCAGCCTGGGACAGGGACATTACAATGAGCAGTTCTTC.

This chain links TRBV19 with TRBJ1-5, with TRBD1 identical over 7 bases. Per germline, CDR1 LNHDA and CDR2 SQIVND (reference sequence). The length of the CDR3 is 15 residues. The trim removed 7 bases at V and 2 bases at J, leaving 8 bases unmatched. The CDR3 DNA is TGTGCCAGTACCCAAACAGGGGCGGGCAATCAGCCCCAGCATTTT. It yields the protein CASTQTGAGNQPQHF.

The rearrangement joins TRBV11-2 to TRBJ1-2; D may be TRBD1 (6 bases). Looked up from germline, CDR1 is SGHAT and CDR2 is FQNNGV. The CDR3 runs 17 residues. V was pared by 5 bases and J by 8 bases, with 27 bases between. CDR3 loop: CASSPYRSVPSGGGYTF. DNA of the CDR3: TGTGCCAGCAGCCCCTACCGGAGTGTGCCAAGTGGGGGCGGCTACACCTTC.

V is TRBV7-9 and J is TRBJ2-3; 15 positions agree with TRBD2. Germline trimming cut 4 bases from V and 3 bases from J; bases unmatched to any gene: 5. CDR1 and CDR2 (germline): SEHNR, FQNEAQ (reference sequence). This CDR3 spans 17 amino acids. The CDR3 bases are TGTGCCAGCAGCTCGGGACTAGCGGGAGGTGGGACAGATACGCAGTATTTT. Translating it yields CASSSGLAGGGTDTQYF.

The genes are TRBV28 and TRBJ2-7; 9 bases line up with TRBD1. Trimming removed 6 bases from V and 6 bases from J; junction bases left unmatched: 15. Germline V gives CDR1 MDHEN, CDR2 SYDVKM. The length of the CDR3 is 16 residues. CDR3 in amino acids: CASSRRPGQGFGEQYF. In DNA, the CDR3 is TGTGCCAGCAGCCGTCGACCGGGACAGGGATTCGGCGAGCAGTACTTC.

V usage is TRBV28 and J usage is TRBJ2-3; 7 nucleotides line up with TRBD2. The trim removed 2 bases at V and 3 bases at J, leaving 5 bases unmatched. The CDR3 has 15 residues. Looked up from germline, CDR1 is MDHEN and CDR2 is SYDVKM. DNA for the CDR3: TGTGCCAGCAGTTTAGCTTGGGAGGGGACAGATACGCAGTATTTT. Amino acid sequence: CASSLAWEGTDTQYF.

Concerning this clone itself: Relative to the germline gene, one junction end is altered; a read error may explain this. J is TRBJ1-4 and V is TRBV10-3; no clear D gene. CDR3 size: 14 residues. From germline, CDR1 is ENHRY and CDR2 SYGVKD. CDR3 residues: CAISGVEANEKLLF. The CDR3 nucleotides read TGTGCCATCAGTGGGGTGGAGGCTAATGAAAAACTGCTTTTT.

The V call is TRBV28, the J call TRBJ2-7, with 8 bases that match TRBD1. J lost 2 bases, V lost 3 bases, and 6 bases had no gene match. The CDR3 consists of 15 residues. Germline V lookup: CDR1 MDHEN, CDR2 SYDVKM. The CDR3 sequence: CASSLGQGAPYEQYF. The CDR3 DNA sequence: TGTGCCAGCAGTTTGGGGCAGGGGGCCCCCTACGAGCAGTACTTC. Supplemented by reference TRBV28 and TRBJ2-7, the full variable domain reads DVKVTQSSRYLVKRTGEKVFLECVQDMDHENMFWYRQDPGLGLRLIYFSYDVKMKEKGDIPEGYSVSREKKERFSLILESASTNQTSMYLCASSLGQGAPYEQYFGPGTRLTVT.

The chain carries TRBV19 and TRBJ2-5; no definite D call. Germline V gives CDR1 LNHDA, CDR2 SQIVND (reference sequence). CDR3 length equals 13 residues. V was cut by 5 bases and J by 0 bases, with 7 bases left in between. The CDR3 here is CASSWADQETQYF. The CDR3 DNA reads TGTGCCAGTAGTTGGGCAGACCAAGAGACCCAGTACTTC.

The chain carries TRBV10-3 and TRBJ2-2, with D possibly being TRBD2 (5 bases). V dropped 2 bases and J dropped 2 bases, with 9 bases sitting between them. From germline, CDR1 is ENHRY and CDR2 SYGVKD. The CDR3 loop spans 15 amino acids. CDR3 region: CAISERRLNTGELFF. In DNA form, the CDR3 reads TGTGCCATCAGTGAGCGGAGACTAAACACCGGGGAGCTGTTTTTT.

This chain uses TRBV7-2 with TRBJ2-3, with 8 bases matching TRBD1. The CDR3 spans 17 residues. CDR1 and CDR2 from the germline V gene are SGHTA and FQGNSA. The J segment lost 2 bases and the V segment lost 5 bases, leaving 12 bases of the junction unmatched. The CDR3 reads CASSLGAGGRSTDTQYF. In nucleotides, the CDR3 is TGTGCCAGCAGCCTAGGGGCAGGGGGCCGTTCCACAGATACGCAGTATTTT.

The chain combines TRBV15 with TRBJ1-2, with unresolved D. The germline CDR1 and CDR2 sequences are LNHNV and YYDKDF (reference sequence). This CDR3 region has 16 residues. The V and J ends lost 1 base and 4 bases respectively, with 16 bases between them. The chain's CDR3 is CATSRGTGGRRYGYTF. As DNA, the CDR3 is TGTGCCACCAGCAGAGGGACCGGAGGGCGCCGCTATGGCTACACCTTC.

The rearrangement links TRBV15 to TRBJ2-2, with TRBD1 matching over 9 bases. This CDR3 region has 16 residues. The V segment lost 0 bases and the J segment 3 bases; nucleotides outside the gene matches: 2. Germline V gene lookup returns CDR1 LNHNV and CDR2 YYDKDF (reference sequence). The DNA for the CDR3 is TGTGCCACCAGCAGAGATTGGGACAGGGACACCGGGGAGCTGTTTTTT. It codes for CATSRDWDRDTGELFF. Combining the CDR3 with reference TRBV15 and TRBJ2-2 gives the whole variable domain DAMVIQNPRYQVTQFGKPVTLSCSQTLNHNVMYWYQQKSSQAPKLLFHYYDKDFNNEADTPDNFQSRRPNTSFCFLDIRSPGLGDTAMYLCATSRDWDRDTGELFFGEGSRLTVL.

The V gene is TRBV5-8, the J gene TRBJ1-5; no clear D. There are 13 residues in the CDR3. The V gene lost 0 bases and the J gene lost 4 bases, with 5 bases spanning the gap. CDR1 SGHTS and CDR2 YDEGEE come from the germline V gene. CDR3 region: CASSLERNQPQHF. The CDR3 DNA reads TGTGCCAGCAGCTTGGAACGGAATCAGCCCCAGCATTTT.

This chain links TRBV27 with TRBJ1-2, with D perhaps matching TRBD1 (6 bases). Trimming pared 7 bases from V and 0 bases from J, leaving 15 bases between. Germline CDR1 MNHEY, CDR2 SMNVEV (reference sequence). The CDR3 runs to 15 residues. CDR3: CASTPDSLSNYGYTF. The CDR3 DNA is TGTGCCAGCACCCCGGACAGCTTGTCTAACTATGGCTACACCTTC.